This TCR beta chain was recorded in a study of T cells in Graves' hyperthyroidism and ophthalmopathy. Study-wide points: Peripheral blood also featured most of the thyroid clonotypes expanded above 0.001.

In its sample, this clonotype was seen many times. The antigen remains undetermined. Recently diagnosed hyperthyroidism of less than 2 months' duration affected patients aged 18 to 65. There were TCR beta CDR3 regions amplified from RNA transcripts. In the first-round RT-PCR of the TCR CDR3, the HTBI primer set was used. MiXCR was run by TCRdb on the multiplex PCR reads, yielding one entry per CDR3 protein. Of 300,000 to 400,000 distinct CDR3 sequences in the sample, roughly 18% are singletons; the top ten hold under 55%. The source is a woman aged 50 to 65 with Graves' hyperthyroidism. The specimen sequenced was blood.

The CDR3 loop reads CASSDQPGLAGGYNEQFF. CDR3 nucleotide sequence: TGCGCCAGCAGTGACCAACCTGGACTAGCGGGGGGATACAATGAGCAGTTCTTC. The rearrangement uses TRBV10-2 and TRBJ2-1; 14 nucleotides match TRBD2. The CDR3 runs to 18 residues. J lost 4 bases, V lost 3 bases, and 8 bases had no gene match. From germline, CDR1 is WSHSY and CDR2 SAAADI.